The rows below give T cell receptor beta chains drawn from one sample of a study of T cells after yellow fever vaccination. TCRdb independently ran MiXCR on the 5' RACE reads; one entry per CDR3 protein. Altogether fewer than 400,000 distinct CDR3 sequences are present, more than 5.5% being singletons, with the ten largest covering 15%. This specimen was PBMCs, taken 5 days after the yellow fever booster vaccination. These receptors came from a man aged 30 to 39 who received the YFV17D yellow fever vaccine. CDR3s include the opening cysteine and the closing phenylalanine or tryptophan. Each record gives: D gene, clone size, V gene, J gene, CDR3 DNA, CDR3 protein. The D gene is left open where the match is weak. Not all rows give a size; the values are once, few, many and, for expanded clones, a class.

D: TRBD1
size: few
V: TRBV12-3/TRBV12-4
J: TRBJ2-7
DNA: TGTGCCAGCAATAAGGGACAGGGGGTCTACGAGCAGTACTTC
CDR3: CASNKGQGVYEQYF

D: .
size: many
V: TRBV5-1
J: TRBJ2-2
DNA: TGCGCCAGCAGCTTGGTAGCGGATGACACCGGGGAGCTGTTTTTT
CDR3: CASSLVADDTGELFF

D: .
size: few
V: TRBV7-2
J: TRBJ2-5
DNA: TGTGCCAGCAGCTTGTCCGACAGGAAAGAGACCCAGTACTTC
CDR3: CASSLSDRKETQYF

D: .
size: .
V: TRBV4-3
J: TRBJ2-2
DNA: TGCGCCAGCAGCCCGGCTTCCCGGGAGCTGTTTTTT
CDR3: CASSPASRELFF

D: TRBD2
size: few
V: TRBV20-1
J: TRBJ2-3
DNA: TGCAGTGCTAGAGTACTAGCGGGAAACACAGATACGCAGTATTTT
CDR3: CSARVLAGNTDTQYF

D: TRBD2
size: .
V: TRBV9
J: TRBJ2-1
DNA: TGTGCCAGCAGCGTAGATGGGGCTTTAGCGGGGCCAAGGAATGAGCAGTTCTTC
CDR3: CASSVDGALAGPRNEQFF

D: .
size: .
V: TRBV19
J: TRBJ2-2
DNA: TGTGCCAGTAGTATTCGACAGGAAGGAACCGGGGAGCTGTTTTTT
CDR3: CASSIRQEGTGELFF

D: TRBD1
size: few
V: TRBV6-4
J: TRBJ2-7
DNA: TGTGCCAGCAGTGACCCACACAGGGGCCCCGAACGCTACGAGCAGTACTTC
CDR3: CASSDPHRGPERYEQYF

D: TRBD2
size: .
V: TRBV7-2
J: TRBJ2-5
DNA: TGTGCCAGCAGCTTAGCGGGGGGGACGCAAGAGACCCAGTACTTC
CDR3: CASSLAGGTQETQYF

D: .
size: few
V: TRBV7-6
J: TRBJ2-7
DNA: TGTGCCAGCAGCTCGGAGACCTACGAGCAGTACTTC
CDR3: CASSSETYEQYF

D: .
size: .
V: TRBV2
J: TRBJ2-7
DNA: TGTGCCAGCGCCGGGACCAACTACGAGCAGTACTTC
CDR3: CASAGTNYEQYF

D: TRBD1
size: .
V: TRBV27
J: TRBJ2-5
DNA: TGTGCCAGCAGTCAGGGGGCCCCCTCTACTCAAGAGACCCAGTACTTC
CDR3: CASSQGAPSTQETQYF

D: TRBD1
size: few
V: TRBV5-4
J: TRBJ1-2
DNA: TGTGCCAGCAGCTTCAACAGGGGGCAGGAGGGCTACACCTTC
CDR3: CASSFNRGQEGYTF